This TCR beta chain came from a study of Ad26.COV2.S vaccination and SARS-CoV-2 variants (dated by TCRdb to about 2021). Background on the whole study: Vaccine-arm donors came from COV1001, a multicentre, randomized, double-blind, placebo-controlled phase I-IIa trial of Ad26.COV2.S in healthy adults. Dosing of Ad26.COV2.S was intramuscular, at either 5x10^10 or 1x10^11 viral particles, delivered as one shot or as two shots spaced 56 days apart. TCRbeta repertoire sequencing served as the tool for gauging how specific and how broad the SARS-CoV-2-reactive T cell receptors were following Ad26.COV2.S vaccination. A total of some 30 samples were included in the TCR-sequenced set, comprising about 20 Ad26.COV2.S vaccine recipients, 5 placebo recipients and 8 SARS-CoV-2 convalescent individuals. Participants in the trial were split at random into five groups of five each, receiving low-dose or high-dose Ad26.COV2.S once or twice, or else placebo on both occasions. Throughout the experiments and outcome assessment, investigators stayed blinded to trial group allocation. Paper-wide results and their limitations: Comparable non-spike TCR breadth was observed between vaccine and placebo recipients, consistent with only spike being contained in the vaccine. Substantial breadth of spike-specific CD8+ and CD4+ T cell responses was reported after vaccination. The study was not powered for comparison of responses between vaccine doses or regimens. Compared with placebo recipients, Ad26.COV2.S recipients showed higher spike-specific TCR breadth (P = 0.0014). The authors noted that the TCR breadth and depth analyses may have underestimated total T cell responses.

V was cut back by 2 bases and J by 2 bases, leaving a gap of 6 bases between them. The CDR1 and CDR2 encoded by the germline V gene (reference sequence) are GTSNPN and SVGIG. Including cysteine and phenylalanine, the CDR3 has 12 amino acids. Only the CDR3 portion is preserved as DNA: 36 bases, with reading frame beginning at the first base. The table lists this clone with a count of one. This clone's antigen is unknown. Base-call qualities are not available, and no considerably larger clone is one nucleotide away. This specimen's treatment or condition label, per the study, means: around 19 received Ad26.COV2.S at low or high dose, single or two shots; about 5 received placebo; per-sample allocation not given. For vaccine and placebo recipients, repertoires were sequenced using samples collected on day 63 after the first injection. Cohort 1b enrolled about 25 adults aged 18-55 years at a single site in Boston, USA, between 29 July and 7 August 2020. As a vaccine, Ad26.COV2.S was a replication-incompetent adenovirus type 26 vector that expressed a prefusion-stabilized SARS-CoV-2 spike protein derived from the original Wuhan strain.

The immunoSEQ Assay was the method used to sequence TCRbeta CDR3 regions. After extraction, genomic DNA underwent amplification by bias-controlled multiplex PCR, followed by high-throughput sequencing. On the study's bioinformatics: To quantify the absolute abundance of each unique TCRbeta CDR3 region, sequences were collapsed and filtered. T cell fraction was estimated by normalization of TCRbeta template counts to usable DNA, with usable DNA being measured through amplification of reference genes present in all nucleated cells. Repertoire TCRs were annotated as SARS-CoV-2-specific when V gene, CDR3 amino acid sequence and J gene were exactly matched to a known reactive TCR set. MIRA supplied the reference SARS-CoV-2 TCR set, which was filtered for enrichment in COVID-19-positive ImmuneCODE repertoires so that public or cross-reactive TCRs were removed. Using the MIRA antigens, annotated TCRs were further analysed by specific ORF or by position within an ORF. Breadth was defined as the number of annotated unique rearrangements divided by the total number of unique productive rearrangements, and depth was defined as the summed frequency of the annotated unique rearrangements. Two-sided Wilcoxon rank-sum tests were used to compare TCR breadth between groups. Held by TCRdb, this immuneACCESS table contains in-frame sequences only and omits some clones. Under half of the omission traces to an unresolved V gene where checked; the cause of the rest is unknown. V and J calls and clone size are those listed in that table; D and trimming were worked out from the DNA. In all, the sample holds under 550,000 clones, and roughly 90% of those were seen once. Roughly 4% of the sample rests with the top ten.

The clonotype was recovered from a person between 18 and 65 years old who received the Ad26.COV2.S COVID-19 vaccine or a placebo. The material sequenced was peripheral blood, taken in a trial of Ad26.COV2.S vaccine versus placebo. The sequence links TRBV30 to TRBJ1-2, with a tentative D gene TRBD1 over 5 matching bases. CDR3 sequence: CAWSRGNYGYTF. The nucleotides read TGTGCCTGGAGTCGGGGGAACTATGGCTACACCTTC.